These 29 T cell receptor beta chains share one sample of origin, sequenced in a study of tumor T cells in aggressive B-cell lymphoma. TCRdb's table, derived via immunoSEQ multiplex PCR, lists solely in-frame clones and lacks some. The sample includes 6,500 to 9,500 clones, 75% to 85% of them seen just once. Sequenced input: tumor tissue. The receptors here all came from an adult with diffuse large B cell lymphoma.

The rearrangement links TRBV29-1 to TRBJ2-1, with 8 bases identical to TRBD1. CDR1 and CDR2 from the germline V gene are SQVTM and ANQGSEA. The CDR3 runs to 11 residues. The trim removed 6 bases at V and 10 bases at J, leaving 5 bases unmatched. The CDR3 spells CSVQGAGEQFF. The CDR3 DNA follows: TGCAGCGTCCAGGGGGCAGGGGAGCAGTTCTTC.

This chain uses TRBV27 with TRBJ2-5, with D possibly being TRBD1 (5 bases). In germline, CDR1 is MNHEY, CDR2 SMNVEV (reference sequence). Trimming left V 4 bases short and J 5 bases short, with 11 bases between. This CDR3 region has 13 residues. The CDR3 spells CASSSWGEETQYF. CDR3 sequence (DNA): TGTGCCAGCAGTTCCTGGGGCGAGGAGACCCAGTACTTC.

This clone was detected only a few times. The J gene is TRBJ2-7, the V gene TRBV4-1; no clear D. CDR3 length equals 13 residues. Germline V lookup: CDR1 MGHRA, CDR2 YSYEKL. With 1 base removed from V and 3 bases from J, the gap between germline ends came to 7 bases. CDR3 protein: CASSQGEYYEQYV. The CDR3 nucleotides read TGCGCCAGCAGCCAAGGTGAATACTACGAGCAGTACGTC.

As concerns this clone: At one of its ends the junction is not consistent with the germline gene, which may arise from a read error. The rearrangement links TRBV4-1 to TRBJ1-1; 10 nucleotides agree with TRBD1. Germline lookup yields CDR1 MGHRA and CDR2 YSYEKL. This CDR3 spans 16 amino acids. CDR3 sequence (DNA): TGCGCCAGCAGTCAAGGTAGACAGGGGGCCTACACTGAAGCTTTCTTT. This codes for CASSQGRQGAYTEAFF.

The chain employs TRBV27 and TRBJ2-4, with TRBD1 as a possible D gene (6 bases). V lost 7 bases, J lost 0 bases, and 13 bases lay in between. The CDR3 has 15 residues. Germline V CDR1 and CDR2: MNHEY, SMNVEV (reference sequence). The CDR3 DNA sequence: TGTGCCAGCACCACAGTACAGGGAGCCAAAAACATTCAGTACTTC. Its protein product is CASTTVQGAKNIQYF.

Only a few counts were recorded for this clone. The chain couples TRBV9 to TRBJ1-2, with TRBD1 matching 11 bases. V dropped 3 bases and J dropped 4; count of bases not matched to a gene: 2. The CDR3 runs 14 residues. CDR1 SGDLS and CDR2 YYNGEE come from the germline V gene. DNA for the CDR3: TGTGCCAGCAGCGGCGGACAGGGGGCCTATGGCTACACCTTC. The encoded protein is CASSGGQGAYGYTF.

Comments on this clone: Other DNA sequences in this specimen translate into the identical CDR3. The chain combines TRBV27 with TRBJ2-5; no definite D call. Germline CDR1 and CDR2: MNHEY and SMNVEV (reference sequence). The CDR3 has 15 amino acids. Between the trimmed V and J ends, which lost 3 bases and 5 bases, there was a span of 16 bases. The CDR3 sequence: CASSLLGRPSETQYF. The CDR3 region has the DNA TGTGCCAGCAGTTTGCTGGGCAGACCCTCGGAGACCCAGTACTTC.

A single count supports this clone. Other DNA sequences in the sample encode the same CDR3. This chain links TRBV4-1 with TRBJ2-7, with D possibly matching TRBD2 (5 bases). The germline V and J ends were trimmed by 0 bases and 1 base, with 10 bases remaining between them. The germline V gene encodes CDR1 MGHRA and CDR2 YSYEKL. The CDR3 is 15 residues long. CDR3 nucleotide sequence: TGCGCCAGCAGCCAAGATCGGGGTTTTTCCTACGAGCAGTACTTC. Translating gives CASSQDRGFSYEQYF.

This clone was found once. V usage is TRBV27 and J usage is TRBJ2-5; 7 nucleotides agree with TRBD2. V trimming: 7 bases; J trimming: 5 bases; junction bases outside the gene matches: 13. CDR3 length: 15 amino acids. CDR1 is MNHEY, CDR2 SMNVEV, per germline (reference sequence). CDR3 sequence: CASTVWGAGWETQYF. CDR3 sequence (DNA): TGTGCCAGCACTGTTTGGGGAGCGGGATGGGAGACCCAGTACTTC.

V gene TRBV7-2 combines with J gene TRBJ1-1; TRBD1 might be the D (6 bases). The germline V gene encodes CDR1 SGHTA and CDR2 FQGNSA. This CDR3 spans 14 amino acids. The germline V and J ends were trimmed by 4 bases and 5 bases, with 14 bases remaining between them. CDR3 protein: CASSSQGSGTEAFF. As DNA, the CDR3 is TGTGCCAGCAGCTCTCAGGGGTCGGGGACTGAAGCTTTCTTT.

This clone has just a few counts. The chain is built from TRBV7-3 and TRBJ1-1; TRBD1 matches at 9 bases. The CDR3 sequence is 17 residues long. After removal of 1 base from V and 2 bases from J, the junction contained 8 bases not matched to a gene. Looked up from germline, CDR1 is SGHTA and CDR2 is FQGTGA. The CDR3, as DNA: TGTGCCAGCAGCTTAAAGGGGACAGGGACCCTTAACACTGAAGCTTTCTTT. It translates to CASSLKGTGTLNTEAFF.

The gene calls are TRBV15 and TRBJ1-4, with 11 bases lining up with TRBD1. Germline assignment: CDR1 LNHNV and CDR2 YYDKDF (reference sequence). The J segment lost 0 bases and the V segment lost 5 bases, leaving 11 bases of the junction unmatched. The CDR3 has 19 residues. The CDR3 loop is CATSPLPPGQGATNEKLFF. CDR3 sequence (DNA): TGTGCCACCAGCCCTCTGCCCCCGGGACAGGGGGCAACTAATGAAAAACTGTTTTTT.

The chain recombines TRBV5-5 with TRBJ1-4; perhaps TRBD1 as D (6 bases). The V gene lost 5 bases and the J gene lost 3 bases, with 17 bases spanning the gap. Germline CDR1 and CDR2: SGHKS and YYEKEE (reference sequence). The CDR3 loop spans 16 amino acids. The CDR3 DNA sequence: TGTGCCAGCAGGACTACAGGGTTTCAGGCTAATGAAAAACTGTTTTTT. The encoded protein is CASRTTGFQANEKLFF.

The chain joins TRBV7-9 to TRBJ2-7; D call uncertain. The CDR3 sequence is 11 residues long. Trimming left V 3 bases short and J 3 bases short, with 3 bases between. Germline V CDR1 and CDR2: SEHNR, FQNEAQ (reference sequence). CDR3 amino acids: CASSFSYEQYF. CDR3 bases: TGTGCCAGCAGCTTCAGCTACGAGCAGTACTTC.

This clone appeared a few times. The chain links TRBV4-3 to TRBJ2-3, with 7 nucleotides matching TRBD2. With V trimmed by 0 bases and J by 5 bases, 11 bases remained unmatched. Per germline, CDR1 LGHNA and CDR2 YSLEER. The CDR3 consists of 17 residues. This chain's CDR3 is CASSQDRWGGGGDTQYF. CDR3 nucleotides: TGCGCCAGCAGCCAAGATCGGTGGGGGGGAGGTGGAGATACGCAGTATTTT.

The CDR3 DNA is TGTGCCAGCAGCCAAGGCACGCAGGGGACCAACGTCCTGACTTTC. This gives the protein CASSQGTQGTNVLTF. The chain uses TRBV7-3 and TRBJ2-6; weak D call: TRBD1 (6 bases). The CDR3 totals 15 residues. Germline V gene lookup returns CDR1 SGHTA and CDR2 FQGTGA. V lost 5 bases and J 8 bases, leaving 16 bases between the germline ends. Full variable domain (remainder filled in from reference TRBV7-3 and TRBJ2-6): GAGVSQTPSNKVTEKGKYVELRCDPISGHTALYWYRQSLGQGPEFLIYFQGTGAADDSGLPNDRFFAVRPEGSVSTLKIQRTERGDSAVYLCASSQGTQGTNVLTFGAGSRLTVL.

This clone was recorded a few times. V gene TRBV5-5 combines with J gene TRBJ1-1, with a weak D call TRBD1 (5 bases). Trimming took off 6 bases at V and 5 bases at J, with 17 bases between the two ends. CDR1 is SGHKS, CDR2 YYEKEE, per germline (reference sequence). The CDR3 has 14 amino acids. The CDR3 DNA reads TGTGCCAGCACCTTATCAGACGGGGGTACTGAAGCTTTCTTT. It yields the protein CASTLSDGGTEAFF.

CDR3: CASSVALAGGNHNEQFF. The CDR3 nucleotides are TGTGCCAGCAGCGTAGCTTTGGCGGGAGGGAATCACAATGAGCAGTTCTTC. V gene TRBV9 combines with J gene TRBJ2-1; 9 positions agree with TRBD2. The CDR3 extends over 17 amino acids. Trimming took 0 bases from V and 5 from J; bases not matched to a gene: 9. Germline V gene sequence: CDR1 SGDLS, CDR2 YYNGEE.

On this clone: At one of its ends the junction is not consistent with the germline gene, which may arise from a read error. The chain joins TRBV9 to TRBJ2-5; 10 nucleotides agree with TRBD2. This CDR3 spans 16 amino acids. Germline lookup yields CDR1 SGDLS and CDR2 YYNGEE. Written as DNA, the CDR3 is TGTGCCAGTAGCGTAGGGAGCGGGGGGGTGCAAGAGACCCAGTACTTC. Its translation: CASSVGSGGVQETQYF.

This rearrangement joins TRBV7-9 to TRBJ2-7, with 8 bases lining up with TRBD2. Per the germline V gene, CDR1 is SEHNR and CDR2 is FQNEAQ (reference sequence). V dropped 1 base and J dropped 2; count of bases not matched to a gene: 1. The CDR3 covers 14 residues. This chain's CDR3 is CASSLVAGTYEQYF. The CDR3 DNA is TGTGCCAGCAGCTTAGTAGCGGGAACCTACGAGCAGTACTTC.

V is TRBV7-6 and J is TRBJ2-2; 8 bases map to TRBD2. The germline gives CDR1 SGHVS, CDR2 FNYEAQ. J lost 6 bases, V lost 2 bases, and 2 bases had no gene match. The CDR3 spans 14 residues. CDR3 residues: CASSLNGGAGELFF. The CDR3 region has the DNA TGTGCCAGCAGCTTAAACGGGGGGGCCGGGGAGCTGTTTTTT.

V usage is TRBV28 and J usage is TRBJ2-7; D remains ambiguous. The CDR3 contains 14 residues. The V gene's germline CDR1 is MDHEN and CDR2 SYDVKM. The CDR3 nucleotides are TGTGCCAGCGGCCGCACGACGGGTTACTACGAGCAGTATGTC. Residues: CASGRTTGYYEQYV.

This clone was counted between two and nine times. The chain couples TRBV7-9 to TRBJ2-1, with 11 positions matching TRBD2. The V and J ends lost 6 bases and 5 bases, in that order; junction bases with no gene match: 3. The germline V gene encodes CDR1 SEHNR and CDR2 FQNEAQ (reference sequence). This CDR3 spans 14 amino acids. The CDR3 loop is CASSQGLADNEQFF. The CDR3 nucleotides read TGTGCCAGCAGTCAGGGACTAGCGGACAATGAGCAGTTCTTC.

J is TRBJ2-7 and V is TRBV7-2; D is uncertain. This CDR3 contains 14 residues. V gave up 5 bases and J gave up 4 bases, with 15 bases separating them. Germline-derived CDR1 and CDR2 are SGHTA and FQGNSA. The CDR3, as DNA: TGTGCCAGCAGCCCGGGTCCGAGAGAATACGAGCAGTACGTC. Protein: CASSPGPREYEQYV.

This chain connects TRBV6-5 to TRBJ1-4; maybe TRBD1 (5 bases). Germline V gives CDR1 MNHEY, CDR2 SVGAGI. The CDR3 loop spans 15 amino acids. Trimming removed 1 base from V and 1 base from J, with 7 bases in between. In DNA, the CDR3 is TGTGCCAGCAGTTACTATCAGGGAACTAATGAAAAACTGTTTTTT. Its protein is CASSYYQGTNEKLFF.

The chain is built from TRBV4-3 and TRBJ1-1, with TRBD1 matching 9 bases. CDR1 is LGHNA, CDR2 YSLEER, per germline. The V segment lost 4 bases and the J segment 3 bases; nucleotides outside the gene matches: 3. This CDR3 comprises 14 residues. The CDR3 protein is CASSPTGGDTEAFF. Here the CDR3 DNA reads TGCGCCAGCAGCCCGACAGGGGGGGACACTGAAGCTTTCTTT.

This chain links TRBV19 with TRBJ1-1, with D unclear. The CDR3 is made up of 14 amino acids. Germline-derived CDR1 and CDR2 are LNHDA and SQIVND (reference sequence). The V and J ends lost 3 bases and 4 bases respectively, with 12 bases between them. CDR3 sequence: CASSILRGSTEAFF. The CDR3 bases are TGTGCCAGTAGTATCCTCCGAGGGAGCACTGAAGCTTTCTTT.

The J gene is TRBJ2-2, the V gene TRBV2, with 9 bases aligning to TRBD2. After removal of 0 bases from V and 2 bases from J, the junction contained 4 bases not matched to a gene. In germline, CDR1 is SNHLY, CDR2 FYNNEI. The CDR3 covers 17 residues. CDR3 DNA: TGTGCCAGCAGTGAAGCGCGGGAGGGCCGAAACACCGGGGAGCTGTTTTTT. Its translation: CASSEAREGRNTGELFF.

V and J are TRBV30 and TRBJ2-7; 11 bases are a match to TRBD1. V lost 4 bases and J lost 9; bases outside the gene matches: 11. The CDR3 runs 14 residues. Per the germline V gene, CDR1 is GTSNPN and CDR2 is SVGIG (reference sequence). The CDR3 reads CAWTGTGGVFGQYF. DNA of the CDR3: TGTGCCTGGACCGGGACAGGGGGTGTATTCGGGCAGTACTTC.